A single sample gave rise to the 9 T cell receptor beta chains below, sequenced in a study of Graves' ophthalmopathy and Graves' hyperthyroidism. Amplified TCR beta CDR3 regions were obtained using RNA transcripts as template. HTBI primers primed a first-round RT-PCR, and a second-round multiplex PCR followed. TCRdb re-called the multiplex PCR reads with MiXCR, one entry per CDR3 protein. The profile covers around 660,000 distinct CDR3 sequences, with under 50% appearing a single time and over 2.5% taken by the ten largest. The specimen sequenced was peripheral blood. The receptor set was obtained from an adult man with Graves' ophthalmopathy.

On this clonotype: This likely stems from a read error, as it lies one base from a far larger clone. In nucleotides, the CDR3 is TGTGCCAGCAGCTTGATCCAAGAGACCCGGTACTTC. Its translation is CASSLIQETRYF. V usage is TRBV7-2 and J usage is TRBJ2-5; unclear D gene. From germline, CDR1 is SGHTA and CDR2 FQGNSA. This CDR3 has 12 residues.

This clonotype appeared many times. At one end, the junction sequence differs from germline, possibly due to a read error. J is TRBJ1-2 and V is TRBV10-3; 7 positions match TRBD1. Germline CDR1 ENHRY, CDR2 SYGVKD. The CDR3 sequence is 13 residues long. CDR3 in amino acids: CASSDREGYGYTF. CDR3 in DNA: TGTGCCAGCAGTGACAGGGAGGGTTATGGCTACACCTTC.

This rearrangement joins TRBV29-1 to TRBJ1-1, with 9 bases lining up with TRBD1. V shed 3 bases and J 3 bases; nucleotides not matched to a gene: 11. The CDR3 spans 16 residues. Germline V lookup: CDR1 SQVTM, CDR2 ANQGSEA. The CDR3 DNA reads as TGCAGCGTTGATATCGGACAGGGGTTGCAGGACACTGAAGCTTTCTTT. Translation gives CSVDIGQGLQDTEAFF.

This clonotype was detected many times. The V call is TRBV10-3, the J call TRBJ2-2; 10 bases align to TRBD1. The germline V gene has CDR1 ENHRY and CDR2 SYGVKD. Unmatched junction bases numbered 3, after V lost 6 bases and J lost 5 bases. The CDR3 is made up of 14 amino acids. CDR3: CAIRRQGATGELFF. For the CDR3, the DNA is TGTGCCATCAGAAGACAGGGGGCTACCGGGGAGCTGTTTTTT.

The count of this clonotype is one. One end of the junction fails to match germline, which may point to a read error. The chain employs TRBV13 and TRBJ2-7, with TRBD1 matching 10 bases. The CDR3 runs 13 residues. CDR1 is PRHDT and CDR2 is FYEKMQ in the germline V gene (reference sequence). In DNA form, the CDR3 reads TGTACCAGCAGGGACAGGGGAACCTACGAGCAGTACTTC. Its protein is CTSRDRGTYEQYF.

This clonotype showed up just a few times. The rearrangement joins TRBV24-1 to TRBJ2-3; 9 bases map to TRBD2. Looked up from germline, CDR1 is KGHDR and CDR2 is SFDVKD. V dropped 6 bases and J dropped 4; count of bases not matched to a gene: 7. The CDR3 runs 15 residues. CDR3 DNA: TGTGCCACCAGTTCCCTGGGACTAGCCGCAGATACGCAGTATTTT. Translating gives CATSSLGLAADTQYF.

The table lists this clonotype with a few counts. The chain couples TRBV12-3 or TRBV12-4 to TRBJ2-2; the D is unclear. CDR3 size: 12 residues. Deletions cut 6 bases from V and 5 bases from J, with 7 bases between. CDR3 protein: CASRGFTGELFF. The CDR3 DNA sequence: TGTGCCAGCAGGGGATTTACCGGGGAGCTGTTTTTT.

This clonotype has more than one count but fewer than ten. The chain couples TRBV5-4 to TRBJ2-7; the match to TRBD1 covers 9 bases. Losses at the gene ends were 4 bases for V and 3 bases for J; bases not matched to a gene: 8. The germline V gene encodes CDR1 SGHNT and CDR2 YYREEE (reference sequence). There are 15 residues in the CDR3. The CDR3 nucleotides read TGTGCCAGCAGCGTCACAGGGGGCCCCGGCTACGAGCAGTACTTC. The encoded protein is CASSVTGGPGYEQYF.

V and J are TRBV19 and TRBJ2-6; D perhaps matches TRBD1 (6 bases). V was cut by 11 bases and J by 0 bases, with 11 bases left in between. CDR3 length: 14 residues. The germline V gene has CDR1 LNHDA and CDR2 SQIVND (reference sequence). The CDR3 DNA follows: TGTGCCTGGGACACAGGCTCTGGGGCCAACGTCCTGACTTTC. Amino acids: CAWDTGSGANVLTF.